This TCR beta chain was sequenced during a study of cytomegalovirus exposure and HLA in healthy donors. Here immunoSEQ multiplex PCR was the method, and the copy in TCRdb shows in-frame clones only, minus some. The data show 92,000 or so clones, with 95% to 97% seen just once and less than 0.8% held by the top ten. This CDR3 is 15 amino acids long. The V end was cut by 2 bases, the J end by 1 base, with 12 bases between. Germline lookup yields CDR1 SGHDT and CDR2 YYEEEE. The chain recombines TRBV5-6 with TRBJ1-1; no reliable D call. The sequenced sample was PBMCs. This receptor was taken from a man between 18 and 35 years old in good health and CMV-seronegative. CDR3 in amino acids: CASSLGRHQNTEAFF. The CDR3 DNA sequence: TGTGCCAGCAGCTTAGGGAGACACCAGAACACTGAAGCTTTCTTT.